This T cell receptor beta chain was profiled in a study of CD8+CD57+ T cells in acquired aplastic anemia. Patients who underwent sequencing had shown CD8+CD57+ cell expansion by flow cytometry. A severe acquired aplastic anemia diagnosis applied to all patients. Study-wide results and caveats: Patients did not significantly differ from controls in CD8+ Simpson's diversity.

The template for TCR beta VDJ and CDR3 sequence profiling was genomic DNA. TCRdb redid the calling of the reads with MiXCR, one entry per CDR3 protein. The sample comprises about 160,000 distinct CDR3 sequences, about 50% of which are singletons, and about 31% rests with the top ten. A word on this clonotype: Antigen: not known.

The germline V gene has CDR1 LNHDA and CDR2 SQIVND (reference sequence). The CDR3 runs 14 residues. The J segment lost 2 bases and the V segment lost 6 bases, leaving 7 bases of the junction unmatched. The sequenced sample consisted of sorted CD4+, CD8+, or CD8+CD57+ T cells (not recorded which) from PBMCs. V usage is TRBV19 and J usage is TRBJ2-7; 7 positions match TRBD1. The receptor comes from a human donor with aplastic anemia. The CDR3 spells CASSHRGTTYEQYF. The CDR3 DNA sequence: TGTGCCAGTAGCCACAGGGGCACCACCTACGAGCAGTACTTC.